Here is one TCR beta chain with its context. Its antigen is as yet unknown. The CDR3 is 14 residues long. Between the trimmed V and J ends, which lost 4 bases and 6 bases, there was a span of 14 bases. Per germline, CDR1 SGHRS and CDR2 YFSETQ. The data are from a study of T cell responses to AZD1222 COVID-19 vaccine. Study outcomes and limitations: Spike-specific TCRs gained breadth and depth after people received two AZD1222 doses. Per reports, nearly half of all spike-specific TCRs target regions that are unmutated in variants. Donor demographics were predominantly white British with a female majority; clonal diversity may be underestimated.

TCRdb keeps only in-frame clones here, not all; method: immunoSEQ multiplex PCR. The table has about 100,000 clones, about 89% seen once. The sequencing here drew on peripheral blood, taken on day 0 of MenACWY control vaccination. The TCR was taken from an adult in good health. The chain combines TRBV5-1 with TRBJ1-5; D gene uncertain. CDR3: CASSPFGFSQPQHF. CDR3 DNA: TGCGCCAGCAGCCCCTTCGGGTTCTCTCAGCCCCAGCATTTT.